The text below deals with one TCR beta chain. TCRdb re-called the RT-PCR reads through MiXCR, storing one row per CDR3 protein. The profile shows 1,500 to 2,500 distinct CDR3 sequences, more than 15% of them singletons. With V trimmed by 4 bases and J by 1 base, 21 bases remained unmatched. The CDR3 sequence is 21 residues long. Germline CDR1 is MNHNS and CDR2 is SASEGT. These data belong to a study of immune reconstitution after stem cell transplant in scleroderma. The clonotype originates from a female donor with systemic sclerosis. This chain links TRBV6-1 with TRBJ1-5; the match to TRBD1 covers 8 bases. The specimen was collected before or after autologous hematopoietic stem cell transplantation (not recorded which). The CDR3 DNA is TGTGCCAGCAGTGGGAGAAAGGGACAGGTCTTTCTCTTAGCGAGCAATCAGCCCCAGCATTTT. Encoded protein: CASSGRKGQVFLLASNQPQHF.